The source of this T cell receptor beta chain is a study of neurological immune-mediated disorders. TCRdb reanalysed the 5' RACE reads using MiXCR and keeps one entry per CDR3 protein. The sample holds 55,000 to 60,000 distinct CDR3 sequences, under 4.5% seen once. From germline, CDR1 is SGHRS and CDR2 YFSETQ. The CDR3 is made up of 19 amino acids. The V segment lost 3 bases and the J segment 0 bases; nucleotides outside the gene matches: 8. It was from 2 million PBMCs stored at -80 C that the unsorted libraries were obtained. This clonotype has at least ten counts. The sample taken for sequencing was PBMCs. The genes are TRBV5-1 and TRBJ2-3; TRBD2 agrees at 15 bases. This receptor was identified in a woman aged 25 to 39 with multiple sclerosis. The CDR3 here is CASSSGLAGGLGSTDTQYF. CDR3 DNA sequence: TGCGCCAGCAGCTCGGGACTAGCGGGAGGTTTGGGAAGCACAGATACGCAGTATTTT.